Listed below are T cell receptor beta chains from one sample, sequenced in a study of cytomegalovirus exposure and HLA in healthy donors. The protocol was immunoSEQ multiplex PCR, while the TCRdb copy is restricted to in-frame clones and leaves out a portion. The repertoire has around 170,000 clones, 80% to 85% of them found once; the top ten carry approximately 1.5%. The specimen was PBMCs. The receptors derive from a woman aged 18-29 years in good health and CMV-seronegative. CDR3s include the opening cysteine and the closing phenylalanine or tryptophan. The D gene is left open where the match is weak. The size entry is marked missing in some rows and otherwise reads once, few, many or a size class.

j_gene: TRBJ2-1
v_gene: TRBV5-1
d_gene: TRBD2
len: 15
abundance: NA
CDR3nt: TGCGCCAGCACCTTAGCGGGAGGCTCCTACAATGAGCAGTTCTTC
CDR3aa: CASTLAGGSYNEQFF

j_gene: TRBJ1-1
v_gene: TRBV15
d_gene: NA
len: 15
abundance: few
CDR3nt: TGTGCCACCAGCAGACGGCGGACAGCCAACACTGAAGCTTTCTTT
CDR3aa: CATSRRRTANTEAFF

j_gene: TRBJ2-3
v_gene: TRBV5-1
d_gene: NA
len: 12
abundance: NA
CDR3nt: TGCGCCAGCAGCCTTTACACAGATACGCAGTATTTT
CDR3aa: CASSLYTDTQYF

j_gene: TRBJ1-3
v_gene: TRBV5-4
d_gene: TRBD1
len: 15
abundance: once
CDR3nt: TGTGCCACCAATTCAAAGGGACAGACTGGAAACACCATATATTTT
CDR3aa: CATNSKGQTGNTIYF

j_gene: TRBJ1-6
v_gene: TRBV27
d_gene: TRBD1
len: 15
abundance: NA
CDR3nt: TGTGCCAGCAGTTCCACCCGGACAGGGGACTCACCCCTCCACTTT
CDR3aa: CASSSTRTGDSPLHF

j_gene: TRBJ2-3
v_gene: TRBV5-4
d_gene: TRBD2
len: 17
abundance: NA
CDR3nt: TGTGCCAGCAGCTTAACTAGCGGGGGGGCGGGGACAGATACGCAGTATTTT
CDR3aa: CASSLTSGGAGTDTQYF

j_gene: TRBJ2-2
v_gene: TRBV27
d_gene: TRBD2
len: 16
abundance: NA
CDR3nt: TGTGCCAGCAGTTGGGTAGCGGGGGGGCCTGACGGGGAGCTGTTTTTT
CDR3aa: CASSWVAGGPDGELFF

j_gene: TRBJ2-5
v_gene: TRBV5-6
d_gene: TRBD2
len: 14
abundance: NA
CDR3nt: TGTGCCAGCAGCTTGCTCAGCGGGACGGAGACCCAGTACTTC
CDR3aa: CASSLLSGTETQYF

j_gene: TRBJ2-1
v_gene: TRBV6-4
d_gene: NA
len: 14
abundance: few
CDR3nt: TGTGCCAGCAGTGACTCTGCGGGGACCCATGAGCAGTTCTTC
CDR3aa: CASSDSAGTHEQFF

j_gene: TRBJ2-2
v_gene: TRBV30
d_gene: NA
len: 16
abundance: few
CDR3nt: TGTGCCTGGAGTGTAGGGCCCATAGTAGAACACCGGGGAGCTGTTTTT
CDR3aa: CAWSVGPIVEHRGAVF

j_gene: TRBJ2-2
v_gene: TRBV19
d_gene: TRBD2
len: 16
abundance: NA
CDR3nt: TGTGCCAGTAGTATCCGGGGACTAGTGAACACCGGGGAGCTGTTTTTT
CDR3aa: CASSIRGLVNTGELFF

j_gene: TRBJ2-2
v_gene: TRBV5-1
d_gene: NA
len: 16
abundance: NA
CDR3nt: TGCGCCAGCAGCCCCAGAAGCGGTTCGAACACCGGGGAGCTGTTTTTT
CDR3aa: CASSPRSGSNTGELFF

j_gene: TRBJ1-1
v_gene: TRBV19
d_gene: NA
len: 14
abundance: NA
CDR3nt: TGTGCCAGTAGCCGGTCGGGAAGGAACACTGAAGCTTTCTTT
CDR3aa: CASSRSGRNTEAFF

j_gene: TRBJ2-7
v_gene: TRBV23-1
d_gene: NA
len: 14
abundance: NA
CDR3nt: TGCGCCAGCAGTCAGGGGCGTCCCCACTACGAGCAGTACTTC
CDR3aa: CASSQGRPHYEQYF

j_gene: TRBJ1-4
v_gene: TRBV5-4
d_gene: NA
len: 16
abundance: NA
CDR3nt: TGTGCCAGCAGCTTGGCCCCGGCAGGGACTAATGAAAAACTGTTTTTT
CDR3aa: CASSLAPAGTNEKLFF

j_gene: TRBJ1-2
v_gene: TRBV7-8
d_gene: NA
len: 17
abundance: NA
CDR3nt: TGTGCCAGCAGCTTAGGATTCGGCCAGACAGCAAACTATGGCTACACCTTC
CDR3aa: CASSLGFGQTANYGYTF

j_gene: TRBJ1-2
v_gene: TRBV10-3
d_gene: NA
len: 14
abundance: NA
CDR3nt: TGTGCCATCAGCCTCGACAGGCAAAACTATGGCTACACCTTC
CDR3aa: CAISLDRQNYGYTF

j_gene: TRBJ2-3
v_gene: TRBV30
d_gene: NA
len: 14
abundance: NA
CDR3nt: TGTGCCTGGAGTGTAGGGAGACCCACAGATACGCAGTATTTT
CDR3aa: CAWSVGRPTDTQYF

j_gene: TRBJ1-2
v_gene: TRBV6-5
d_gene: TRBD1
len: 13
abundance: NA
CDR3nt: TGTGCCAGCTCAGGGGGCGATAACTATGGCTACACCTTC
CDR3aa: CASSGGDNYGYTF

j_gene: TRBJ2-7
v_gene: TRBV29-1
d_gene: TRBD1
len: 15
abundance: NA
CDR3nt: TGCAGCGTTGAAAGTTATGGGACAGGGGGCTTCGAGCAGTACTTC
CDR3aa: CSVESYGTGGFEQYF

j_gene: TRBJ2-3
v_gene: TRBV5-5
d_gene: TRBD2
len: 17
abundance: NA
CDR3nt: TGTGCCAGCAGCTTGCGACAAGCGGGGGGCCGGGTAGATACGCAGTATTTT
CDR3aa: CASSLRQAGGRVDTQYF

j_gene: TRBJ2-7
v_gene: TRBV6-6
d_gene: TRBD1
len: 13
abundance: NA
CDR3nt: TGTGCCAGCAGTAACAGGGGTAGGGACGAGCAGTACTTC
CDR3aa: CASSNRGRDEQYF

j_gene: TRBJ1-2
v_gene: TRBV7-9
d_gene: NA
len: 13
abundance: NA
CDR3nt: TGTGCCAGCAGCTCAACAGGGAACTATGGCTACACCTTC
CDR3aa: CASSSTGNYGYTF

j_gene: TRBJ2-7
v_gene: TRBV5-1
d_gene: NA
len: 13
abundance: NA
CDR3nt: TGCGCCAGCAGCTTGCACGGAGACTACGAGCAGTACTTC
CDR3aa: CASSLHGDYEQYF

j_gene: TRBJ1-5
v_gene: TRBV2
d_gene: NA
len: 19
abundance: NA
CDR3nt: TGTGCCAGCAGTGATGTGAGGGGGAAAAGACAGAATAGCAATCAGCCCCAGCATTTT
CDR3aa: CASSDVRGKRQNSNQPQHF

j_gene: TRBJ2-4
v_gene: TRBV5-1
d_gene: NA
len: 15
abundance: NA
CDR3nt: TGCGCCAGCAGTCTGGGGCTGCTAGCCAAAAACATTCAGTACTTC
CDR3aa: CASSLGLLAKNIQYF

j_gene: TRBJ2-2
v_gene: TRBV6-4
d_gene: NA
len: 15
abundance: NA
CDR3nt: TGTGCCAGCAGTCCCTCAGATTCCCTCACCGGGGAGCTGTTTTTT
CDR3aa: CASSPSDSLTGELFF

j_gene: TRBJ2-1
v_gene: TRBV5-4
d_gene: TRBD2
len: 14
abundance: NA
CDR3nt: TGTGCCAGCAGCTGGGAGGGACTAAATGGTGAGCAGTTCTTC
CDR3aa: CASSWEGLNGEQFF

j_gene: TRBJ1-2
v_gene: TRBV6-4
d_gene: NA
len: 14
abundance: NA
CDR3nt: TGTGCCAGCAGTGCGGGCCAGGGACAATATGGCTACACCTTC
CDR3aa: CASSAGQGQYGYTF

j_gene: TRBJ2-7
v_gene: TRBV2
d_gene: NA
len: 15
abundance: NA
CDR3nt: TGTGCCAGCAGTTGGACGGCCGGGGGAGCGGGCGAGCAGTACTTC
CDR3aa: CASSWTAGGAGEQYF

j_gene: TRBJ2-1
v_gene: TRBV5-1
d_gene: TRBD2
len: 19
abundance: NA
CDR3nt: TGCGCCAGCAGCTTGAGGGGACTAGCGGGGGGGTCCTCCTACAATGAGCAGTTCTTC
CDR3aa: CASSLRGLAGGSSYNEQFF